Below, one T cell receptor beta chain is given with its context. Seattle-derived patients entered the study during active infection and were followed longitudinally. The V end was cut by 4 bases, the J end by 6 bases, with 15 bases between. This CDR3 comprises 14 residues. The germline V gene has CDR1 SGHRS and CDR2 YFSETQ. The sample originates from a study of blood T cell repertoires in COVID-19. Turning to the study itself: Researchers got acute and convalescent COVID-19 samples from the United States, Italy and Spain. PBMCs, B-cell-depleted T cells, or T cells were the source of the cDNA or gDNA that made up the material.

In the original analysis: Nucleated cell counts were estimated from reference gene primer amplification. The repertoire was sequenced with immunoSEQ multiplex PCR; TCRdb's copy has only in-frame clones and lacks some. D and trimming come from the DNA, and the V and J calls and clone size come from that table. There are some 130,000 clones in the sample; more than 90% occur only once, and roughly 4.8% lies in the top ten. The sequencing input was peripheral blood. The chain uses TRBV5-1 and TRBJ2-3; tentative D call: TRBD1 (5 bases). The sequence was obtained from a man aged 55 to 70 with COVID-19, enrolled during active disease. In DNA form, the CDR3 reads TGCGCCAGCAGCCCGGACAAGGAAGGGGATACGCAGTATTTT. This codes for CASSPDKEGDTQYF.